This entry describes one TCR beta chain. The CDR3 spans 14 residues. J gave up 0 bases and V 6 bases, and 1 base lay outside the gene matches. Combining a sample-barcoded 5' primer with a J-beta primer mix, a second PCR ran for roughly 7 to 11 cycles. TCRdb recomputed calls from the 5' RACE reads with MiXCR, one row per CDR3 protein. The sample includes 850,000 to 1,000,000 distinct CDR3 sequences, approximately 50% of them seen just once. This sample stems from a study of blood T cells in healthy people across ages. The sequenced material came from blood. The V gene is TRBV12-3 or TRBV12-4, the J gene TRBJ2-2, with 7 bases identical to TRBD2. This receptor was obtained from a woman aged 55-70 years in good health. The CDR3 nucleotides read TGTGCCAGCAGAGCGGGACCGAACACCGGGGAGCTGTTTTTT. Its protein product is CASRAGPNTGELFF.